The sequence of this T cell receptor (beta chain) was determined in a study of blood T cell repertoires in COVID-19. The wider study: PBMCs, B-cell-depleted T cells, or T cells provided the cDNA or gDNA that made up the material.

In the original analysis: Reference gene primer amplification in the assay estimated nucleated cell counts. Method: immunoSEQ multiplex PCR; TCRdb's copy keeps in-frame clones and lacks some. V, J and clone size are taken as reported in that table, and D and trimming were inferred from the DNA itself. Of roughly 35,000 clones in the sample, about 78% were seen once. The sequence was collected from a man at least 80 years old with acute or convalescent COVID-19. Sequenced input: peripheral blood.

The CDR3 protein is CASSLVDRDNEQFF. For the CDR3, the DNA is TGTGCCAGCAGCTTGGTCGACAGGGACAATGAGCAGTTCTTC. The rearrangement joins TRBV5-5 to TRBJ2-1, with 7 bases lining up with TRBD1. V lost 0 bases and J lost 5; bases outside the gene matches: 2. Germline V gene sequence: CDR1 SGHKS, CDR2 YYEKEE (reference sequence). This CDR3 comprises 14 residues.